One sample yielded the 12 T cell receptor beta chains listed below, sequenced in a study of early stage breast cancer tumors. Sequencing was performed with immunoSEQ multiplex PCR; in TCRdb, only in-frame clones are kept and a portion is missing. The sample consists of some 48,000 clones, roughly 83% of them appearing once. The sequenced sample consisted of blood. The receptor source for this set is a person in their fifties with breast cancer.

The chain links TRBV6-5 to TRBJ2-7, with D possibly being TRBD1 or TRBD2 (5 bases each). V was clipped by 6 bases and J by 2 bases, with 11 bases between them. Germline-derived CDR1 and CDR2 are MNHEY and SVGAGI. The CDR3 loop spans 13 amino acids. Here the CDR3 DNA reads TGTGCCAGCAGACGGGACCAACCCTACGAGCAGTACTTC. It specifies CASRRDQPYEQYF.

The CDR3 DNA sequence: TGTGCCAGCCGAGCTTTCTACAATGAGCAGTTCTTC. It is translated as CASRAFYNEQFF. The chain uses TRBV7-8 and TRBJ2-1; D gene uncertain. V was cut by 8 bases and J by 3 bases, with 8 bases left in between. The CDR3 runs to 12 residues. The V gene's germline CDR1 is SGHVS and CDR2 FQNEAQ.

The chain couples TRBV7-2 to TRBJ2-4, with 8 bases identical to TRBD1. Per the germline V gene, CDR1 is SGHTA and CDR2 is FQGNSA. The CDR3 is made up of 16 amino acids. After removal of 7 bases from V and 6 bases from J, the junction contained 14 bases not matched to a gene. CDR3 loop: CASTSRTGGGLNIQYF. CDR3 DNA sequence: TGTGCCAGCACATCTCGCACAGGGGGAGGATTAAACATTCAGTACTTC.

V gene TRBV7-6 combines with J gene TRBJ1-6, with D maybe TRBD1 (5 bases). Germline CDR1 is SGHVS and CDR2 is FNYEAQ. V shed 5 bases and J shed 7 bases, with 15 bases lying between them. The CDR3 is made up of 15 amino acids. CDR3 loop: CASSPGTLLNSPLHF. The DNA for the CDR3 is TGTGCCAGCAGCCCCGGGACGTTACTCAATTCACCCCTCCACTTT. Full variable domain (rest looked up from reference TRBV7-6 and TRBJ1-6): GAGVSQSPRYKVTKRGQDVALRCDPISGHVSLYWYRQALGQGPEFLTYFNYEAQQDKSGLPNDRFSAERPEGSISTLTIQRTEQRDSAMYRCASSPGTLLNSPLHFGNGTRLTVT.

The CDR3 loop is CASTSGLLNYGYTF. The CDR3 coding sequence is TGTGCCAGCACCTCGGGACTTCTTAACTATGGCTACACCTTC. The gene calls are TRBV9 and TRBJ1-2; TRBD1 is a possible D gene (5 bases). Trimming pared 6 bases from V and 1 base from J, leaving 13 bases between. Looked up from germline, CDR1 is SGDLS and CDR2 is YYNGEE. The CDR3 covers 14 residues.

This clone was detected once. V is TRBV18 and J is TRBJ1-6; tentative D call: TRBD1 (5 bases). V was trimmed by 2 bases and J by 5 bases, leaving 10 bases between them. CDR3 size: 15 residues. CDR1 KGHSH and CDR2 LQKENI come from the germline V gene. The CDR3 is CASSPEQADNSPLHF. CDR3 DNA sequence: TGTGCCAGCTCACCAGAACAGGCTGATAATTCACCCCTCCACTTT.

The chain links TRBV7-8 to TRBJ1-1; TRBD1 matches at 8 bases. V shed 3 bases, J shed 1 base, and the junction held 7 bases outside the gene matches. CDR3 size: 16 residues. CDR1 SGHVS and CDR2 FQNEAQ come from the germline V gene. The CDR3 loop is CASSFPGGEPNTEAFF. The CDR3 nucleotides read TGTGCCAGCAGCTTCCCAGGGGGCGAACCGAACACTGAAGCTTTCTTT. The whole variable domain, remainder taken from reference TRBV7-8 and TRBJ1-1, is GAGVSQSPRYKVAKRGQDVALRCDPISGHVSLFWYQQALGQGPEFLTYFQNEAQLDKSGLPSDRFFAERPEGSVSTLKIQRTQQEDSAVYLCASSFPGGEPNTEAFFGQGTRLTVV.

This chain connects TRBV18 to TRBJ1-5; TRBD1 is a possible D gene (5 bases). V lost 6 bases, J lost 0 bases, and 15 bases lay in between. The CDR3 runs to 16 residues. Germline CDR1 reads KGHSH; CDR2 reads LQKENI. The CDR3 DNA is TGTGCCAGCTCCCAAAACGGGGGAAATAGCAATCAGCCCCAGCATTTT. Translation: CASSQNGGNSNQPQHF. Using reference TRBV18 and TRBJ1-5 for the parts outside the CDR3, the full variable domain is NAGVMQNPRHLVRRRGQEARLRCSPMKGHSHVYWYRQLPEEGLKFMVYLQKENIIDESGMPKERFSAEFPKEGPSILRIQQVVRGDSAAYFCASSQNGGNSNQPQHFGDGTRLSIL.

The chain uses TRBV11-1 and TRBJ2-5; D unclear. The CDR3 consists of 13 residues. Trimming pared 5 bases from V and 4 bases from J, leaving 11 bases between. Germline CDR1 reads SGHAT; CDR2 reads FQDESV (reference sequence). The CDR3 loop reads CASSLDRTETQYF. The CDR3 DNA follows: TGTGCCAGCAGCCTGGACCGCACAGAGACCCAGTACTTC.

The chain combines TRBV7-9 with TRBJ2-1, with TRBD2 matching 10 bases. This CDR3 comprises 15 residues. Germline lookup yields CDR1 SEHNR and CDR2 FQNEAQ (reference sequence). Losses at the gene ends were 6 bases for V and 4 bases for J; bases not matched to a gene: 6. CDR3 in amino acids: CASSSAGGLYNEQFF. In nucleotides, the CDR3 is TGTGCCAGCAGTTCAGCGGGGGGGCTTTACAATGAGCAGTTCTTC.

The chain recombines TRBV7-2 with TRBJ2-5; D is unresolved. The germline V gene encodes CDR1 SGHTA and CDR2 FQGNSA. Trimming took 1 base from V and 13 from J, leaving 19 bases between them. The CDR3 is made up of 14 amino acids. CDR3 bases: TGTGCCAGCAGCTTAGACCCCGGTTCCGCGCTCTGGTACTTC. Residues: CASSLDPGSALWYF.

This clone has just a few counts. The CDR3 DNA reads TGTGCCAGCACCTACCGGACAGGGGGCATTCAGCCCCAGCATTTT. Translating it yields CASTYRTGGIQPQHF. The chain employs TRBV7-2 and TRBJ1-5, with 11 positions matching TRBD1. This CDR3 contains 15 residues. From germline, CDR1 is SGHTA and CDR2 FQGNSA. V gave up 7 bases and J gave up 6 bases; unmatched junction bases: 8.